Below, 24 T cell receptor beta chains from the same sample are listed, as sequenced in a study of T cell repertoires in cytomegalovirus infection. These receptors lack a known antigen. TCRdb analysed the reads with MiXCR anew, one entry per CDR3 protein. This sample yields 160,000 or so distinct CDR3 sequences, of which roughly 20% are seen a single time; around a quarter belongs to the top ten. The input for sequencing was CD8+ T cells from cultured PBMCs, taken from culture after CMV antigen stimulation. The receptors stem from a human donor in good health (CMV status not recorded). Some clones in this sample may be carry-over from other donors' samples.

This clonotype has a handful of counts. The chain uses TRBV6-2 or TRBV6-3 and TRBJ2-7; 9 nucleotides align to TRBD1. CDR3 length equals 17 residues. Germline trimming cut 5 bases from V and 4 bases from J; bases unmatched to any gene: 15. Germline loops: CDR1 MNHEY, CDR2 SVGEGT. CDR3 coding DNA: TGTGCCAGCAGTGTTGGTGGGACAGGGCGCCGGTCATACGAGCAGTACTTC. Amino acids: CASSVGGTGRRSYEQYF.

CDR3 in amino acids: CATSRDWPGEGQPQHF. The CDR3 DNA reads as TGTGCCACCAGCAGAGATTGGCCAGGAGAAGGGCAGCCCCAGCATTTT. The chain has TRBV15 and TRBJ1-5, with D unclear. The CDR3 is made up of 16 amino acids. In germline, CDR1 is LNHNV, CDR2 YYDKDF (reference sequence). The ends were cut back, 0 bases at V and 7 bases at J, with 16 bases in the middle.

This clonotype showed up just a few times. V usage is TRBV4-1 and J usage is TRBJ2-1; 8 bases agree with TRBD2. Germline V gene sequence: CDR1 MGHRA, CDR2 YSYEKL. The CDR3 runs 16 residues. With V trimmed by 2 bases and J by 5 bases, 8 bases remained unmatched. The CDR3 DNA sequence: TGCGCCAGCAGCCAACGCAGTAGCGGGGACCACAATGAGCAGTTCTTC. Its protein product is CASSQRSSGDHNEQFF.

This clonotype was seen only a few times. V is TRBV20-1 and J is TRBJ1-2, with TRBD1 matching 7 bases. Germline V gene sequence: CDR1 DFQATT, CDR2 SNEGSKA (reference sequence). This CDR3 has 12 amino acids. The V segment lost 2 bases and the J segment 3 bases; nucleotides outside the gene matches: 0. CDR3 amino acids: CSARQGDYGYTF. CDR3 bases: TGCAGTGCTAGACAGGGGGACTATGGCTACACCTTC.

Notes on this clonotype: The DNA is omitted, as the CDR3 cannot be located on it reliably, and the CDR3 follows TCRdb's listing. This chain links TRBV5-6 with TRBJ2-2; the DNA was not used to check the table's D call, TRBD1. A total of 15 residues make up the CDR3, ends included. Germline CDR1 SGHDT, CDR2 YYEEEE. CDR3 region: CASSVTGFGNGELFF.

This sequence joins TRBV5-4 and TRBJ2-1; possibly TRBD2 for D (6 bases). Germline assignment: CDR1 SGHNT and CDR2 YYREEE (reference sequence). The CDR3 sequence is 15 residues long. Trimming took off 3 bases at V and 5 bases at J, with 15 bases between the two ends. This CDR3 is CASSSEDTGDNEQFF. The DNA of the CDR3 is TGTGCCAGCAGCTCTGAGGACACGGGGGACAATGAGCAGTTCTTC.

V gene TRBV6-1 combines with J gene TRBJ1-2, with D possibly matching TRBD1 (5 bases). This CDR3 spans 16 amino acids. The ends were cut back, 0 bases at V and 0 bases at J, with 11 bases in the middle. Germline-derived CDR1 and CDR2 are MNHNS and SASEGT. CDR3 DNA: TGTGCCAGCAGTGAAGCTGGGGGGACCGCTAACTATGGCTACACCTTC. This translates into CASSEAGGTANYGYTF.

This clonotype was counted only a few times. The rearrangement links TRBV4-1 to TRBJ1-1; D call uncertain. This CDR3 spans 12 amino acids. The ends were cut back, 5 bases at V and 5 bases at J, with 9 bases in the middle. Germline assignment: CDR1 MGHRA and CDR2 YSYEKL. The CDR3 DNA reads as TGCGCCAGCAGCTTACACGGGACTGAAGCTTTCTTT. Its translation: CASSLHGTEAFF.

This clonotype has just a few counts. V gene TRBV7-6 combines with J gene TRBJ2-7, with TRBD1 matching 9 bases. This CDR3 contains 15 residues. Germline values: CDR1 SGHVS, CDR2 FNYEAQ. V lost 4 bases to trimming and J lost 4 bases; unmatched junction nucleotides: 8. The CDR3 loop is CASSSKSGTGYEQYF. CDR3 bases: TGTGCCAGCAGCTCAAAATCCGGGACAGGGTACGAGCAGTACTTC.

The chain is built from TRBV7-6 and TRBJ2-1; 8 bases align to TRBD2. CDR1 SGHVS and CDR2 FNYEAQ come from the germline V gene. V was pared by 5 bases and J by 9 bases, with 12 bases of the junction left unmatched. The CDR3 is made up of 15 amino acids. The CDR3 sequence: CASSAAGGGNGEQFF. CDR3 DNA sequence: TGTGCCAGCAGCGCGGCGGGGGGAGGGAATGGTGAGCAGTTCTTC.

The chain recombines TRBV7-8 with TRBJ2-5; 8 bases line up with TRBD1. The trim removed 5 bases at V and 5 bases at J, leaving 10 bases unmatched. Germline values: CDR1 SGHVS, CDR2 FQNEAQ. This CDR3 has 15 residues. The CDR3 protein is CASSEPTGERETQYF. DNA of the CDR3: TGTGCCAGCAGCGAACCGACAGGGGAGCGGGAGACCCAGTACTTC.

In its sample, this clonotype was seen a few times. The V call is TRBV7-2, the J call TRBJ2-7, with D perhaps TRBD1 (6 bases). V dropped 0 bases and J dropped 7 bases, with 16 bases sitting between them. This CDR3 region has 15 residues. Germline-derived CDR1 and CDR2 are SGHTA and FQGNSA. The chain's CDR3 is CASSLAPGHPAEQYF. The DNA of the CDR3 is TGTGCCAGCAGCTTAGCGCCGGGACATCCCGCGGAGCAGTACTTC.

This rearrangement joins TRBV12-3 or TRBV12-4 to TRBJ2-1; tentative D call: TRBD1 (6 bases). The CDR3 has 11 amino acids. With 5 bases removed from V and 15 bases from J, the gap between germline ends came to 14 bases. The CDR3 here is CASSLGTRMFF. CDR3 nucleotides: TGTGCCAGCAGTCTCGGGACAAGAATGTTCTTC.

With regard to this clonotype: The conserved phenylalanine or tryptophan is not found at the CDR3 terminus, so this likely reflects a read error. The V and J genes are TRBV7-2 and TRBJ2-7; 10 positions agree with TRBD1. The CDR3 covers 16 residues. After removal of 4 bases from V and 4 bases from J, the junction contained 10 bases not matched to a gene. The germline V gene encodes CDR1 SGHTA and CDR2 FQGNSA. Here the CDR3 DNA reads TGTGCCAGCAGCTGGGGAGCGGACAGGGGGAGGTACGAGCAGTACTCC. Translating it yields CASSWGADRGRYEQYS.

Remarks on this clonotype: The junction shows a germline mismatch at one end, possibly a read error. The V gene is TRBV5-1, the J gene TRBJ2-7, with D tentatively TRBD2 (6 bases). The CDR3 covers 13 residues. Germline V gene lookup returns CDR1 SGHRS and CDR2 YFSETQ. CDR3 region: CASSLTSSHEQYF. CDR3 nucleotides: TGCGCCAGCAGCTTGACTAGCTCCCACGAGCAGTACTTC. Filled out from reference TRBV5-1 and TRBJ2-7, the complete variable domain reads KAGVTQTPRYLIKTRGQQVTLSCSPISGHRSVSWYQQTPGQGLQFLFEYFSETQRNKGNFPGRFSGRQFSNSRSEMNVSTLELGDSALYLCASSLTSSHEQYFGPGTRLTVT.

This clonotype has just a few counts. This chain links TRBV6-1 with TRBJ1-1; 8 bases align to TRBD1. V trimming: 6 bases; J trimming: 4 bases; junction bases outside the gene matches: 10. Per the germline V gene, CDR1 is MNHNS and CDR2 is SASEGT. The CDR3 consists of 15 residues. CDR3 sequence reads: CASSYETGGGTEAFF. Here the CDR3 DNA reads TGTGCCAGCAGCTACGAAACAGGGGGTGGCACTGAAGCTTTCTTT.

The chain couples TRBV4-1 to TRBJ2-7, with no clear D. Germline V gene data show CDR1 as MGHRA and CDR2 as YSYEKL. This CDR3 contains 14 residues. V lost 4 bases to trimming and J lost 5 bases, with 15 bases between them. This CDR3 is CASSPPGLVHEQYF. CDR3 nucleotide sequence: TGCGCCAGCAGCCCCCCAGGTCTTGTCCACGAGCAGTACTTC.

The chain is built from TRBV7-8 and TRBJ2-6, with unresolved D. CDR3 length equals 15 residues. CDR1 and CDR2 from the germline V gene are SGHVS and FQNEAQ. Trimming removed 1 base from V and 2 bases from J, with 6 bases in between. CDR3 region: CASSLGVTGANVLTF. In DNA form, the CDR3 reads TGTGCCAGCAGCTTAGGGGTCACTGGGGCCAACGTCCTGACTTTC.

This clonotype was seen more than once but under ten times. This chain uses TRBV6-2 or TRBV6-3 with TRBJ2-7; 8 bases are shared with TRBD1. CDR3 length equals 15 residues. The V gene's germline CDR1 is MNHEY and CDR2 SVGEGT. Trimming cost V 8 bases and J 2 bases; bases outside gene matches: 11. The CDR3 spells CASSTGQGATYEQYF. The CDR3 DNA reads TGTGCCAGCTCAACGGGGCAGGGGGCAACCTACGAGCAGTACTTC.

V is TRBV28 and J is TRBJ1-1; 7 bases line up with TRBD1. Germline CDR1 and CDR2: MDHEN and SYDVKM. This CDR3 has 12 amino acids. V trimming: 2 bases; J trimming: 8 bases; junction bases outside the gene matches: 2. In DNA, the CDR3 is TGTGCCAGCAGTTTAAGGGGACAGGAAGCTTTCTTT. This encodes CASSLRGQEAFF. Looking up the rest from reference TRBV28 and TRBJ1-1 gives the full variable domain: DVKVTQSSRYLVKRTGEKVFLECVQDMDHENMFWYRQDPGLGLRLIYFSYDVKMKEKGDIPEGYSVSREKKERFSLILESASTNQTSMYLCASSLRGQEAFFGQGTRLTVV.

This chain connects TRBV27 to TRBJ2-3; D tentatively fits TRBD1 or TRBD2 (6 bases each). V lost 8 bases to trimming and J lost 1 base, with 16 bases between them. Germline V gene lookup returns CDR1 MNHEY and CDR2 SMNVEV (reference sequence). This CDR3 contains 15 residues. In DNA form, the CDR3 reads TGTGCCAGCGGGGGCCCGGGGGAACGCACAGATACGCAGTATTTT. Encoded protein: CASGGPGERTDTQYF.

The V and J genes are TRBV4-1 and TRBJ1-3; the D gene is possibly TRBD1 (5 bases). CDR3 size: 18 residues. Deletions cut 0 bases from V and 0 bases from J, with 15 bases between. Per germline, CDR1 MGHRA and CDR2 YSYEKL. CDR3 coding DNA: TGCGCCAGCAGCCAAGAAGGAGCAGGGAAGGGCTCTGGAAACACCATATATTTT. Its protein is CASSQEGAGKGSGNTIYF.

The chain couples TRBV7-8 to TRBJ1-1; no firm D call. This CDR3 is 14 amino acids long. Germline values: CDR1 SGHVS, CDR2 FQNEAQ. The germline V and J ends were trimmed by 3 bases and 2 bases, with 10 bases remaining between them. The CDR3 sequence: CASSLRRVNTEAFF. The CDR3 DNA is TGTGCCAGCAGCTTGAGACGGGTTAACACTGAAGCTTTCTTT.

This clonotype was seen a few times. This sequence joins TRBV7-8 and TRBJ2-1; 8 bases align to TRBD1. CDR1 and CDR2 (germline): SGHVS, FQNEAQ. Unmatched junction bases numbered 4, after V lost 1 base and J lost 2 bases. This CDR3 comprises 16 residues. The CDR3 DNA follows: TGTGCCAGCAGCTTAGGGGGGACAGGAACCTACAATGAGCAGTTCTTC. Its protein is CASSLGGTGTYNEQFF.